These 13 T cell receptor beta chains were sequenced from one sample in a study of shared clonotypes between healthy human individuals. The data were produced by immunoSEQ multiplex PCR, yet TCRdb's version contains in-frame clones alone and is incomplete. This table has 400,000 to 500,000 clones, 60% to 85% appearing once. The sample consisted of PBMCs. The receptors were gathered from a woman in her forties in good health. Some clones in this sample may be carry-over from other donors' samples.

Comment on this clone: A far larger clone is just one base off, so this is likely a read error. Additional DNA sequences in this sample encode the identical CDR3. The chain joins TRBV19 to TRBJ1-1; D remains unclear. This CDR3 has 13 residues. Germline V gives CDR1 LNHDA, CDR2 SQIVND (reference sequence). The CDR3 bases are TGTGCCAGTAGTGTGACGGGGAACGCTGAAGCTTTCTTT. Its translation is CASSVTGNAEAFF.

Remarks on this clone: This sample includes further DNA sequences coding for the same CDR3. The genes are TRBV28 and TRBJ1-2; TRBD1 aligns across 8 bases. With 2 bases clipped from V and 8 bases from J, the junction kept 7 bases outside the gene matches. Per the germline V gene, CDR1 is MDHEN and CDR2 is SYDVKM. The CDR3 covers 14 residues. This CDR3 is CASSLSQGAGGYTF. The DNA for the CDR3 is TGTGCCAGCAGTTTAAGTCAGGGGGCAGGGGGCTACACCTTC.

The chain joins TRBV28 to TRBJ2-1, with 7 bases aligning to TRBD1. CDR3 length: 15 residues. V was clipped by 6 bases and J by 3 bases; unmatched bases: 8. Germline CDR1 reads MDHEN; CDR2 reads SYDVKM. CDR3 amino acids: CASRTDRAVYNEQFF. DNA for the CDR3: TGTGCCAGCAGGACCGACAGGGCGGTCTACAATGAGCAGTTCTTC.

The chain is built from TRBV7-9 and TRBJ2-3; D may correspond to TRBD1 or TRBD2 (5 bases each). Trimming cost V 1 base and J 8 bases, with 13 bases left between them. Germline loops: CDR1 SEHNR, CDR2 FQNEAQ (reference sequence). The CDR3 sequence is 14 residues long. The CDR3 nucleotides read TGTGCCAGCAGCTTAGAGTCCCGGGGCAGTACGCAGTATTTT. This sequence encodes CASSLESRGSTQYF.

CDR3 sequence: CASSLAHQETQYF. CDR3 bases: TGCGCCAGCAGCTTGGCGCACCAAGAGACCCAGTACTTC. This chain connects TRBV5-1 to TRBJ2-5; unclear D gene. CDR3 length: 13 amino acids. In germline, CDR1 is SGHRS, CDR2 YFSETQ. Trimming shortened V by 0 bases and J by 0 bases, and 3 bases separated the two germline ends.

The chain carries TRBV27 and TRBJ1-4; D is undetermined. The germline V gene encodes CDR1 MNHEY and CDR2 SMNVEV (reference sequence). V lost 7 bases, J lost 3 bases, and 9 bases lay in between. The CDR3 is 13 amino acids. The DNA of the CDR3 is TGTGCCAGCATGACCTATGCTAATGAAAAACTGTTTTTT. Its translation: CASMTYANEKLFF.

The CDR3 protein is CASSLLRDRNTEAFF. The CDR3, as DNA: TGTGCCAGCAGCTTGTTAAGAGACCGGAACACTGAAGCTTTCTTT. This sequence joins TRBV5-6 and TRBJ1-1, with unresolved D. The CDR3 has 15 amino acids. CDR1 is SGHDT and CDR2 is YYEEEE in the germline V gene. Trimming stripped 1 base from V and 1 base from J, with 11 bases between.

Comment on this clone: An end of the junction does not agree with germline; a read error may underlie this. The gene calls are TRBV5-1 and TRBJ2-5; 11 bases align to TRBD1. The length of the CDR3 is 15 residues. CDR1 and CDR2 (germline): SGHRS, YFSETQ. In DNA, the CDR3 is TGCGTCAGCAGCTTGGGGACAGGGGGTACGGAGACCCAGTACTTC. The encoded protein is CVSSLGTGGTETQYF.

The CDR3 spells CASSIGRGGEQFF. The CDR3 region has the DNA TGTGCCAGTAGTATAGGCCGCGGGGGGGAGCAGTTCTTC. This chain links TRBV19 with TRBJ2-1, with 8 bases fitting TRBD2. Looked up from germline, CDR1 is LNHDA and CDR2 is SQIVND (reference sequence). V dropped 1 base and J dropped 10; count of bases not matched to a gene: 3. The CDR3 runs to 13 residues. The complete variable domain, with remaining parts taken from reference TRBV19 and TRBJ2-1, reads DGGITQSPKYLFRKEGQNVTLSCEQNLNHDAMYWYRQDPGQGLRLIYYSQIVNDFQKGDIAEGYSVSREKKESFPLTVTSAQKNPTAFYLCASSIGRGGEQFFGPGTRLTVL.

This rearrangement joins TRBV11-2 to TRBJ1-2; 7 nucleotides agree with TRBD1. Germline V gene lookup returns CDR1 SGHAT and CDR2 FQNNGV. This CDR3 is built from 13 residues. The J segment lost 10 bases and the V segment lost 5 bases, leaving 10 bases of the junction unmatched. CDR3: CASSPGQGVFYTF. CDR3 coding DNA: TGTGCCAGCAGCCCCGGTCAGGGGGTGTTCTACACCTTC. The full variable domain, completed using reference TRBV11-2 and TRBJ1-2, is EAGVAQSPRYKIIEKRQSVAFWCNPISGHATLYWYQQILGQGPKLLIQFQNNGVVDDSQLPKDRFSAERLKGVDSTLKIQPAKLEDSAVYLCASSPGQGVFYTFGSGTRLTVV.

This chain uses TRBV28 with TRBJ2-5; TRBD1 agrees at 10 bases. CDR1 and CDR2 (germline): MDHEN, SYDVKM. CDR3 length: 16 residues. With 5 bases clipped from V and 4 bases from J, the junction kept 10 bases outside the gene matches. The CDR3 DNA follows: TGTGCCAGCAGTCCCAGGGACAGGGGTTTCCGAGAGACCCAGTACTTC. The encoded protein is CASSPRDRGFRETQYF.

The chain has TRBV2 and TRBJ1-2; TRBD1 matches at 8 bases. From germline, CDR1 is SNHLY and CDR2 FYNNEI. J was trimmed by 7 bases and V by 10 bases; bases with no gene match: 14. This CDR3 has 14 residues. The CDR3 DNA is TGTGCCACTACGCAGCGGACAGGGCAATTTGGCTACACCTTC. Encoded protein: CATTQRTGQFGYTF.

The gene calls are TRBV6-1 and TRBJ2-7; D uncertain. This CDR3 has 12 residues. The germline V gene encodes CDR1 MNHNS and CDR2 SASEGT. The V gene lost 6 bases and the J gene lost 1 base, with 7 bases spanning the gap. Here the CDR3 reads CASRTRSYEQYF. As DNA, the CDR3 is TGTGCCAGCAGGACAAGATCCTACGAGCAGTACTTC.